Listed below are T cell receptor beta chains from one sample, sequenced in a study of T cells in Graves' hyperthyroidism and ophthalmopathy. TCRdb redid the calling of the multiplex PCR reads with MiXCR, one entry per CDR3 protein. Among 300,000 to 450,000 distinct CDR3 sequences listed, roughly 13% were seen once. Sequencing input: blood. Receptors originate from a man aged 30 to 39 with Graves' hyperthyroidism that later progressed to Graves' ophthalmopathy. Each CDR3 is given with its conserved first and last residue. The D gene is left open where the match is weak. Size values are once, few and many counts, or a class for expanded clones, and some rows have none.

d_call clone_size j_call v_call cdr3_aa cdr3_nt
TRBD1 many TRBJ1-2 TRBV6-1 CASFTGEDYGYTF TGTGCCAGCTTTACAGGGGAGGACTATGGCTACACCTTC
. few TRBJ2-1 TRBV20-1 CSARDLSLSSDDEQFF TGCAGTGCTAGAGATCTTAGCCTTAGCAGTGACGATGAGCAGTTCTTC
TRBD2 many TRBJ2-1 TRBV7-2 CASSTSGGAYNEQFF TGTGCCAGCAGCACGAGCGGGGGGGCGTACAATGAGCAGTTCTTC
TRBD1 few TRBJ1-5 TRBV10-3 CATGQGNQPQHF TGTGCCACCGGACAGGGAAATCAGCCCCAGCATTTT
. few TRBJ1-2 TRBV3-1 CASSNKPPYGYTF TGTGCCAGCAGCAATAAACCCCCTTATGGCTACACCTTC
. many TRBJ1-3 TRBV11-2 CASSFYTGNTIYF TGTGCCAGCAGCTTCTACACTGGAAACACCATATATTTT
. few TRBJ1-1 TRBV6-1 CASTPVMNTEAFF TGTGCCAGCACCCCAGTAATGAACACTGAAGCTTTCTTT
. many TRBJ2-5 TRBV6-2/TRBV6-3 CASTSGRPGTQYF TGTGCCAGCACCAGCGGGCGGCCGGGGACCCAGTACTTC
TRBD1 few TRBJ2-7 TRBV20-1 CSANTGDSYEQYF TGCAGTGCTAATACAGGGGATTCCTACGAGCAGTACTTC
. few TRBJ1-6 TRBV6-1 CASGARAENSPLHF TGTGCCAGCGGGGCCCGGGCCGAAAATTCACCCCTCCACTTT
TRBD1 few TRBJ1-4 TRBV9 CASSVGQGNGEKLFF TGTGCCAGCAGCGTAGGACAGGGGAATGGGGAAAAACTGTTTTTT
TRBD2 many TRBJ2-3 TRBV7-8 CASSVQAGAADTQYF TGTGCCAGCAGCGTCCAAGCGGGGGCGGCAGATACGCAGTATTTT
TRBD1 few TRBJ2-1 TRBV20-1 CSASPPRGLGNEQFF TGCAGTGCTAGCCCCCCCAGGGGGCTTGGCAATGAGCAGTTCTTC
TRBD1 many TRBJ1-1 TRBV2 CASSEPTGAFGAFF TGTGCCAGCAGTGAGCCGACAGGGGCGTTCGGAGCTTTCTTT
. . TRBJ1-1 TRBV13 CASSLGSFSGQNTEAFF TGTGCCAGCAGCTTAGGTAGCTTTTCGGGACAGAACACTGAAGCTTTCTTT
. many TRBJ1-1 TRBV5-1 CASSFLEGNTEAFF TGCGCCAGCAGCTTCCTCGAGGGTAACACTGAAGCTTTCTTT
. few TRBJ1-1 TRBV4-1 CASSQSGENTEAFF TGCGCCAGCAGCCAAAGCGGTGAGAACACTGAAGCTTTCTTT
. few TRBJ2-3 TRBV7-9 CASSAHTDTQYF TGTGCCAGCAGCGCCCACACAGATACGCAGTATTTT
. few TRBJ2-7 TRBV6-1 CASKGPVGEQYF TGTGCCAGCAAAGGACCGGTGGGCGAGCAGTACTTC
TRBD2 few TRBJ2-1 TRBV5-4 CASFRAGGDEQFF TGTGCCAGCTTCAGGGCGGGGGGGGATGAGCAGTTCTTC
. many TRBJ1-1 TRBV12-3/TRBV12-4 CASRNPSGTGRNTEAFF TGTGCCAGCAGGAACCCCTCGGGGACCGGCAGGAACACTGAAGCTTTCTTT
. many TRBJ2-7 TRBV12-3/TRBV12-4 CASSLSSRPYEQYF TGTGCCAGCAGCTTGTCGAGCAGGCCCTACGAGCAGTACTTC
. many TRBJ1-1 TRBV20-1 CSADWGTEAFF TGCAGTGCCGATTGGGGTACTGAAGCTTTCTTT
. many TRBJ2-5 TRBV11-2 CASSLVQGGRETQYF TGTGCCAGCAGCTTAGTTCAGGGGGGAAGAGAGACCCAGTACTTC
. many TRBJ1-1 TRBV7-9 CATRAALQIEAFF TGTGCCACCCGAGCAGCCCTCCAGATTGAAGCTTTCTTT
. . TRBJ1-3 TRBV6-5 CASSYSRQGPSGNTIYF TGTGCCAGCAGTTACTCACGCCAGGGTCCCTCTGGAAACACCATATATTTT
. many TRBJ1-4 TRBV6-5 CASSYGGDRNEKLFF TGTGCCAGCAGTTACGGAGGCGACAGGAATGAAAAACTGTTTTTT